The source of this T cell receptor (beta chain) is a study of cytomegalovirus exposure and HLA in healthy donors. A note on this clone: The antigen is undetermined.

The PCR was carried out with 60 Vbeta primers and 13 Jbeta primers. Methods used by the authors: Per a later analysis, the number of unique TCR beta chains was around 80 million, of which 9 million to 14 million were shared. TCRdb keeps only in-frame clones here, not all; method: immunoSEQ multiplex PCR. The D gene and trimming were derived from the DNA, and the V and J assignments and clone size from that table. In the table there are about 210,000 clones, roughly 85% of which are singletons. Unmatched junction bases numbered 4, after V lost 5 bases and J lost 7 bases. The CDR3 runs 12 residues. CDR1 is MNHEY, CDR2 SMNVEV, per germline (reference sequence). General study findings and limits: What a later analysis showed was that several of the most significant clusters appeared linked to common viral pathogens.

Nominal health characterized the donors when sampled, though unrecorded immune exposures were likely. This clonotype originated in a male donor in good health and CMV-seronegative. The chain employs TRBV27 and TRBJ1-1; 7 bases align to TRBD1. Specimen: PBMCs. CDR3 nucleotide sequence: TGTGCCAGCAGTCCAGGGACAGTTGAAGCTTTCTTT. Protein sequence: CASSPGTVEAFF.